The subject of this entry is one T cell receptor beta chain. Its antigen is still unknown. This sample stems from a study of cytomegalovirus exposure and HLA in healthy donors. General study results and limits: Sequences of the TCR beta chain were said to predict the HLA-A and HLA-B alleles of most subjects accurately. The study recorded 160 or so TCR beta chains that were cytomegalovirus-associated.

Trimming removed 1 base from V and 1 base from J, with 7 bases in between. Germline CDR1 reads SNHLY; CDR2 reads FYNNEI. This CDR3 has 14 residues. Primers included in the PCR were 60 Vbeta and 13 Jbeta primers. Profiling relied on immunoSEQ multiplex PCR, and the TCRdb table lists in-frame clones only, not all of them. The table lists under 150,000 clones, 76% of them singletons. The clonotype originates from a woman in her thirties or forties in good health and CMV-seronegative. The material sequenced was PBMCs. The rearrangement uses TRBV2 and TRBJ1-2; D unresolved. The CDR3 region has the DNA TGTGCCAGCAGTGAAGGGCGGAGTAACTATGGCTACACCTTC. Translated, it gives CASSEGRSNYGYTF.